The next 13 T cell receptor beta chains were all read from a single sample in a study of T-cell memory formation after mild COVID-19. TCRdb re-analysed the 5' RACE reads in MiXCR, keeping a single row per CDR3 protein. This sample yields approximately 490,000 distinct CDR3 sequences, of which about a fifth are seen a single time; roughly an eighth belongs to the top ten. The specimen was PBMCs or a T cell subset sorted from them (not recorded which). The receptors stem from an adult woman who had mild COVID-19 (a few samples of this study predate the infection). Cell type and time point are not known.

The chain employs TRBV7-8 and TRBJ1-1, with D perhaps TRBD1 (6 bases). V gave up 3 bases and J gave up 2 bases, with 16 bases separating them. This CDR3 region has 16 residues. Germline assignment: CDR1 SGHVS and CDR2 FQNEAQ. The CDR3 loop is CASSLVTGQQNTEAFF. The CDR3 DNA reads TGTGCCAGCAGCTTGGTAACGGGACAACAAAACACTGAAGCTTTCTTT. Based on the CDR3 plus reference TRBV7-8 and TRBJ1-1, the full variable domain is GAGVSQSPRYKVAKRGQDVALRCDPISGHVSLFWYQQALGQGPEFLTYFQNEAQLDKSGLPSDRFFAERPEGSVSTLKIQRTQQEDSAVYLCASSLVTGQQNTEAFFGQGTRLTVV.

This clonotype was observed at least ten times. The chain carries TRBV5-1 and TRBJ2-1, with 9 bases matching TRBD2. Germline lookup yields CDR1 SGHRS and CDR2 YFSETQ. The CDR3 loop spans 15 amino acids. V lost 4 bases, J lost 6 bases, and 8 bases stayed unmatched. The CDR3: CASSISGGASNEQFF. CDR3 DNA sequence: TGCGCCAGCAGCATTAGCGGGGGCGCCTCCAATGAGCAGTTCTTC.

This clonotype was found a few times. The gene calls are TRBV4-2 and TRBJ2-1; 12 bases match TRBD2. With 1 base clipped from V and 4 bases from J, the junction kept 11 bases outside the gene matches. CDR1 is LGHNA and CDR2 is YNFKEQ in the germline V gene. There are 19 residues in the CDR3. DNA of the CDR3: TGTGCCAGCAGCCAAGGAGAGGCTAGCGGGAGGGCCGTGTACAATGAGCAGTTCTTC. It codes for CASSQGEASGRAVYNEQFF.

This chain joins TRBV4-1 and TRBJ2-1; a weak D match, TRBD2 (6 bases). Germline values: CDR1 MGHRA, CDR2 YSYEKL. The CDR3 is 16 residues long. The V and J ends lost 1 base and 8 bases respectively, with 18 bases between them. CDR3 DNA: TGCGCCAGCAGCCAAGTTTATGCGGGGATGGCGGATGAGCAGTTCTTC. Protein product: CASSQVYAGMADEQFF.

This clonotype was seen a few times. This rearrangement joins TRBV12-3 or TRBV12-4 to TRBJ1-5; D unresolved. The CDR3 covers 14 residues. V was cut by 8 bases and J by 2 bases, with 13 bases left in between. CDR3: CASSGPSGNQPQHF. CDR3 in DNA: TGTGCCAGCTCTGGGCCTTCGGGCAATCAGCCCCAGCATTTT.

The chain is built from TRBV19 and TRBJ1-5; 8 bases agree with TRBD1. The germline V gene encodes CDR1 LNHDA and CDR2 SQIVND (reference sequence). V was pared by 9 bases and J by 7 bases, with 8 bases of the junction left unmatched. This CDR3 is built from 13 residues. The CDR3 region is CASAMTGAQPQHF. DNA for the CDR3: TGTGCCAGCGCCATGACAGGGGCACAGCCCCAGCATTTT.

In its sample, this clonotype was seen a few times. This rearrangement joins TRBV20-1 to TRBJ1-1; 7 bases are shared with TRBD1. Unmatched junction bases numbered 11, after V lost 6 bases and J lost 4 bases. Germline lookup yields CDR1 DFQATT and CDR2 SNEGSKA (reference sequence). The CDR3 spans 14 residues. The DNA of the CDR3 is TGCAGTGCCGAAAAAGGGGACAGCGGCACTGAAGCTTTCTTT. This encodes CSAEKGDSGTEAFF.

This clonotype was counted only a few times. The chain combines TRBV5-1 with TRBJ1-1, with D perhaps TRBD1 (6 bases). The V gene lost 0 bases and the J gene lost 5 bases, with 11 bases spanning the gap. CDR3 length equals 14 residues. Germline-derived CDR1 and CDR2 are SGHRS and YFSETQ. The CDR3 DNA reads as TGCGCCAGCAGCTTGGGGGGCCAGGGGACTGAAGCTTTCTTT. Translated: CASSLGGQGTEAFF.

The rearrangement uses TRBV2 and TRBJ2-5, with D possibly TRBD1 on 6 matching bases. This CDR3 comprises 13 residues. Germline assignment: CDR1 SNHLY and CDR2 FYNNEI. Trimming took 8 bases from V and 5 from J, leaving 15 bases between them. CDR3: CASQKEGEETQYF. CDR3 DNA: TGTGCCAGCCAGAAAGAGGGGGAGGAGACCCAGTACTTC.

The chain uses TRBV12-3 or TRBV12-4 and TRBJ2-5, with D perhaps matching TRBD1 (5 bases). Between the trimmed V and J ends, which lost 8 bases and 5 bases, there was a span of 18 bases. This CDR3 is built from 14 residues. The CDR3 is CASGDSGPGETQYF. The CDR3 DNA sequence: TGTGCCAGCGGCGACTCAGGGCCCGGGGAGACCCAGTACTTC.

In this sample, this clonotype turned up a few times. This chain uses TRBV4-3 with TRBJ2-5, with a weak D call TRBD2 (7 bases). CDR3 size: 16 residues. Germline lookup yields CDR1 LGHNA and CDR2 YSLEER. The V end was cut by 0 bases, the J end by 7 bases, with 18 bases between. The DNA of the CDR3 is TGCGCCAGCAGCCAAGAGGGGGGGCTAGCGCCAGGGACCCAGTACTTC. It is translated as CASSQEGGLAPGTQYF.

The table lists this clonotype with a few counts. The chain links TRBV5-1 to TRBJ2-3; D unclear. Trimming removed 6 bases at V and 1 base at J, with 15 bases between. The CDR3 length is 15 residues. CDR1 and CDR2 (germline): SGHRS, YFSETQ. The CDR3 bases are TGCGCCAGCACCGTCATTTCCATGGGCACAGATACGCAGTATTTT. Residues: CASTVISMGTDTQYF.

This chain connects TRBV12-3 or TRBV12-4 to TRBJ1-6; a weak D match, TRBD1 (5 bases). Trimming removed 3 bases at V and 6 bases at J, with 18 bases between. This CDR3 comprises 17 residues. CDR3 protein: CASSFPEGTITNSPLHF. The CDR3 bases are TGTGCCAGCAGTTTCCCTGAGGGGACGATCACTAATTCACCCCTCCACTTT.